This record concerns one T cell receptor beta chain sequence. The antigen is not known. The sample belongs to a study of identifying expanded T cells in peripheral blood. Study conclusions and caveats: Clone count variance between roughly 2-week samples rose with total template count.

Sequenced by immunoSEQ multiplex PCR; TCRdb stores in-frame clones only, minus some. This table holds under 110,000 clones, about 83% found once. Germline V gene sequence: CDR1 SNHLY, CDR2 FYNNEI. This CDR3 contains 14 residues. Trimming took 1 base from V and 10 from J; bases not matched to a gene: 6. Sequencing was done on a sample of blood. The receptor was isolated from a person between 18 and 75 years old in good health. The chain links TRBV2 to TRBJ2-1; 8 bases agree with TRBD2. CDR3 nucleotide sequence: TGTGCCAGCAGTGAAGGGCGGGGGGCACGGGAGCAGTTCTTC. Amino acid sequence: CASSEGRGAREQFF.